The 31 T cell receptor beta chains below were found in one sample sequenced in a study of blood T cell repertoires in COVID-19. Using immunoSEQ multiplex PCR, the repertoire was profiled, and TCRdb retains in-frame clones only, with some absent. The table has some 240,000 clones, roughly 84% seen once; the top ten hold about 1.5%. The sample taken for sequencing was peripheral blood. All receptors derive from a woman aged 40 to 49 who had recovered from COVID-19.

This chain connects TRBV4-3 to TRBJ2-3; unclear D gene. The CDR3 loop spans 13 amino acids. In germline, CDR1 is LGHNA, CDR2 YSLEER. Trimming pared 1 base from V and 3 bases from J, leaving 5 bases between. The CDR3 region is CASSQVGTDTQYF. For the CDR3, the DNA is TGCGCCAGCAGCCAAGTCGGGACAGATACGCAGTATTTT.

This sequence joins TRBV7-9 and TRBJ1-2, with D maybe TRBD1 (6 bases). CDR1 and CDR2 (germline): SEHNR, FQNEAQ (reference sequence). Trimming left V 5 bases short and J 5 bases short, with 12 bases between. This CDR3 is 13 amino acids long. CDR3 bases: TGTGCCAGCAGCACCTGGACAGATTATGGCTACACCTTC. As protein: CASSTWTDYGYTF.

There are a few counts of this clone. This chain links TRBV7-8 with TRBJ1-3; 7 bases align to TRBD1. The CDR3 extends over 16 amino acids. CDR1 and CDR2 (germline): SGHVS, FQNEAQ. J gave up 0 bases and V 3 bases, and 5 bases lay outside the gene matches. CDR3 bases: TGTGCCAGCAGCTTCACTTCAGGGGGCTCTGGAAACACCATATATTTT. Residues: CASSFTSGGSGNTIYF.

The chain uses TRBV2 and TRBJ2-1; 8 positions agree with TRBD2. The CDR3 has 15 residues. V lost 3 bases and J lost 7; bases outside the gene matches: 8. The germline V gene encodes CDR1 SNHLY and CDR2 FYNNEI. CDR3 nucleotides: TGTGCCAGCAGTGATGGACGCACGGGAGGGAATGAGCAGTTCTTC. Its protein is CASSDGRTGGNEQFF.

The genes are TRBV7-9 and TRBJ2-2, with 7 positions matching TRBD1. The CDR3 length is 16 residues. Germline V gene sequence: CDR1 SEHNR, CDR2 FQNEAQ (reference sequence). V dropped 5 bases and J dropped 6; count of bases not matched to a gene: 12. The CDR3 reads CASSGTLTGVAGELFF. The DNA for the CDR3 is TGTGCCAGCAGCGGTACGCTCACAGGGGTAGCCGGGGAGCTGTTTTTT.

CDR3 residues: CASRSSGQFPGAFF. CDR3 in DNA: TGTGCCAGCAGGAGTTCGGGACAATTCCCGGGAGCTTTCTTT. The chain employs TRBV6-5 and TRBJ1-1, with D maybe TRBD1 (6 bases). Per germline, CDR1 MNHEY and CDR2 SVGAGI. V shed 6 bases and J shed 10 bases, with 21 bases lying between them. This CDR3 contains 14 residues.

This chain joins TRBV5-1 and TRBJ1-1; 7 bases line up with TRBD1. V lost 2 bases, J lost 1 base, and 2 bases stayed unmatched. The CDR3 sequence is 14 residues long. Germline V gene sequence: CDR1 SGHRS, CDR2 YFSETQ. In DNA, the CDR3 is TGCGCCAGCAGCTTTTGGGACAGGAACACTGAAGCTTTCTTT. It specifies CASSFWDRNTEAFF.

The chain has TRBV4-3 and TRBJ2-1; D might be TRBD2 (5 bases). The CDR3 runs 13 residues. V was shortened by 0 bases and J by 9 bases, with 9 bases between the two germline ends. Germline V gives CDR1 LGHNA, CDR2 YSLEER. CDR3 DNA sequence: TGCGCCAGCAGCCAAGATCCTAGCCGTGAGCAGTTCTTC. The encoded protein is CASSQDPSREQFF.

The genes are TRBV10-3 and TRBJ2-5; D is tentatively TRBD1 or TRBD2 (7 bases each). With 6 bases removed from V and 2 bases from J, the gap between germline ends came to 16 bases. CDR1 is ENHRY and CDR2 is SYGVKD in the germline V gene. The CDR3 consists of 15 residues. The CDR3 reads CAIREGAGAQETQYF. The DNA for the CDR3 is TGTGCCATCAGGGAGGGGGCGGGGGCACAAGAGACCCAGTACTTC.

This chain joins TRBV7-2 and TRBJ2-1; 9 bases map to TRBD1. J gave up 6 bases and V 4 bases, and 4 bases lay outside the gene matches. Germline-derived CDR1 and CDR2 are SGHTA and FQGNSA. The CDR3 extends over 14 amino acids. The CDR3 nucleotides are TGTGCCAGCAGCTCCCAGACAGGGGGCAATGAGCAGTTCTTC. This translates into CASSSQTGGNEQFF.

The CDR3 DNA follows: TGTGCCAGCGGTGTTATCACAGATACGCAGTATTTT. As protein: CASGVITDTQYF. The chain recombines TRBV2 with TRBJ2-3; D uncertain. Germline assignment: CDR1 SNHLY and CDR2 FYNNEI. The CDR3 runs 12 residues. V lost 8 bases and J lost 2, with 8 bases in between.

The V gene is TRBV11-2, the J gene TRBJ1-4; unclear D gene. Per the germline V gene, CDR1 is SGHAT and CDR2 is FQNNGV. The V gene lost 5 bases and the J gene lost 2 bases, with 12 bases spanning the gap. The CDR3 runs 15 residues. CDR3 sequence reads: CASSPRGLTNEKLFF. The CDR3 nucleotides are TGTGCCAGCAGCCCCCGCGGTTTGACTAATGAAAAACTGTTTTTT.

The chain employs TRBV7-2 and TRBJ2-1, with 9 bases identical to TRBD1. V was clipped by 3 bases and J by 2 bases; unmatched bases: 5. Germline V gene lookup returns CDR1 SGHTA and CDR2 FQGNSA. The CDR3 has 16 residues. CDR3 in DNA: TGTGCCAGCAGCTTCGGGACAGGGTTAACCTACAATGAGCAGTTCTTC. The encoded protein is CASSFGTGLTYNEQFF.

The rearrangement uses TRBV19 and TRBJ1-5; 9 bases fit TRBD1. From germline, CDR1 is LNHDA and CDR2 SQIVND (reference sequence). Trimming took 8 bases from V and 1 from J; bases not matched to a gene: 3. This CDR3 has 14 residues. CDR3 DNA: TGTGCCAGTTCAGACAGGGGGAGCAATCAGCCCCAGCATTTT. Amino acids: CASSDRGSNQPQHF.

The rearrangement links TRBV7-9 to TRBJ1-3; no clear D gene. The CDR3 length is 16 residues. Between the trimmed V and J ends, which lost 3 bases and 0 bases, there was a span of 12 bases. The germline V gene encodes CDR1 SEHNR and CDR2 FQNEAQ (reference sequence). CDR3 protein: CASSFGRMISGNTIYF. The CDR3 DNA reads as TGTGCCAGCAGCTTCGGCAGGATGATCTCTGGAAACACCATATATTTT.

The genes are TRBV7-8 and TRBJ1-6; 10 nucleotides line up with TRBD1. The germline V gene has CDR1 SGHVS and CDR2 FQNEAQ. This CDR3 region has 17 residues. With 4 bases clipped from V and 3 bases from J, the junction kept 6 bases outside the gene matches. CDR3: CASSSRTGGSYNSPLHF. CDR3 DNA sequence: TGTGCCAGCAGCTCGAGGACAGGGGGAAGCTATAATTCACCCCTCCACTTT.

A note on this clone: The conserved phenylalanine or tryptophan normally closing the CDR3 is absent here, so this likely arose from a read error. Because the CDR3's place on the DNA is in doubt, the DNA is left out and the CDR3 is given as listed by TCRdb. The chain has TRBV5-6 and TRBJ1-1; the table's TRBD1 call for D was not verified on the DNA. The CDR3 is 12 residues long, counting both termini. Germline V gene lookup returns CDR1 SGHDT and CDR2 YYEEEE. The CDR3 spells CASSLYSGGAVL.

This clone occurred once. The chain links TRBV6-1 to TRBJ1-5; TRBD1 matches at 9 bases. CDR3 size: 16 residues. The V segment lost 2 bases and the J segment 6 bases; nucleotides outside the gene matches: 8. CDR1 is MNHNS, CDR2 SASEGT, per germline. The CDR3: CASSELGQGSPQPQHF. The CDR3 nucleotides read TGTGCCAGCAGTGAATTGGGACAGGGATCGCCTCAGCCCCAGCATTTT.

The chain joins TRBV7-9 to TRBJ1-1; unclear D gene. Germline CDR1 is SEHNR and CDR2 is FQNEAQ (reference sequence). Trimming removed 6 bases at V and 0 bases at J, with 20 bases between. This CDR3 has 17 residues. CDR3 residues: CASREPYSTLLNTEAFF. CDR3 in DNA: TGTGCCAGCAGGGAACCTTACAGTACCCTATTGAACACTGAAGCTTTCTTT. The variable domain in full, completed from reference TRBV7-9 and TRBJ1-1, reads DTGVSQNPRHKITKRGQNVTFRCDPISEHNRLYWYRQTLGQGPEFLTYFQNEAQLEKSRLLSDRFSAERPKGSFSTLEIQRTEQGDSAMYLCASREPYSTLLNTEAFFGQGTRLTVV.

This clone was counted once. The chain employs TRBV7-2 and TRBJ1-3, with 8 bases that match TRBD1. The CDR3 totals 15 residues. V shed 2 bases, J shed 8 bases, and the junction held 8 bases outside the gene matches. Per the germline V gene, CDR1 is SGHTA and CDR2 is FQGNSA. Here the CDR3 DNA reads TGTGCCAGCAGCTTATTTCAGGGGGCGCGGGACACCATATATTTT. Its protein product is CASSLFQGARDTIYF.

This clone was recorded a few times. CDR3 sequence (DNA): TGTGCCAGCAGCTTCGGGACAGGGGAAGGTACGCAGTATTTT. The encoded protein is CASSFGTGEGTQYF. This chain joins TRBV11-2 and TRBJ2-3, with 10 bases identical to TRBD1. Germline V gene sequence: CDR1 SGHAT, CDR2 FQNNGV. With 3 bases clipped from V and 8 bases from J, the junction kept 5 bases outside the gene matches. This CDR3 has 14 amino acids.

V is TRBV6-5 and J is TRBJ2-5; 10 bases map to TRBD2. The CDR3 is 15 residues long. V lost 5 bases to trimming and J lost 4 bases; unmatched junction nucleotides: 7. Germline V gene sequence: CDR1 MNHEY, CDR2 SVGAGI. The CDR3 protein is CASSNLAGEGETQYF. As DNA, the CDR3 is TGTGCCAGCAGTAACCTAGCGGGGGAGGGAGAGACCCAGTACTTC.

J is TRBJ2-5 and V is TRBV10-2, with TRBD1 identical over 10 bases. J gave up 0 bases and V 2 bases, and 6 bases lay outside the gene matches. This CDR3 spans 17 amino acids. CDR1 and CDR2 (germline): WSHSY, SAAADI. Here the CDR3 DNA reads TGCGCCAGCAGTGAGGGGACAGGGGTTTCGTACCAAGAGACCCAGTACTTC. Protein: CASSEGTGVSYQETQYF.

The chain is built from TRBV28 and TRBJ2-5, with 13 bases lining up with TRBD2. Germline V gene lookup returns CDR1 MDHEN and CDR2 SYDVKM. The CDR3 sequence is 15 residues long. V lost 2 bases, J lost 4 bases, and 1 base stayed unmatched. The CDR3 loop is CASSLGLAGVETQYF. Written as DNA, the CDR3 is TGTGCCAGCAGTTTAGGACTAGCGGGGGTAGAGACCCAGTACTTC.

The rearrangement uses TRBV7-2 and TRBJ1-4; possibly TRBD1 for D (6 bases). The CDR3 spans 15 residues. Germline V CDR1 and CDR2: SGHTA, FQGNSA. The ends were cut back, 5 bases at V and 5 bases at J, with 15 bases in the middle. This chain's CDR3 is CASSLQQGWNEKLFF. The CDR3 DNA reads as TGTGCCAGCAGCCTCCAACAGGGATGGAATGAAAAACTGTTTTTT. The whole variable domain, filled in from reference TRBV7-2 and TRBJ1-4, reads GAGVSQSPSNKVTEKGKDVELRCDPISGHTALYWYRQSLGQGLEFLIYFQGNSAPDKSGLPSDRFSAERTGGSVSTLTIQRTQQEDSAVYLCASSLQQGWNEKLFFGSGTQLSVL.

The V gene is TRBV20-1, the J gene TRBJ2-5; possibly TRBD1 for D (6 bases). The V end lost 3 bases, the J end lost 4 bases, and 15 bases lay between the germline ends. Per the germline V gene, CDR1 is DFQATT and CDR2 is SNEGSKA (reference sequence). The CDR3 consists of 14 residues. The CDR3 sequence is CSASLGGRGETQYF. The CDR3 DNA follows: TGCAGTGCTAGTCTTGGGGGCAGAGGAGAGACCCAGTACTTC.

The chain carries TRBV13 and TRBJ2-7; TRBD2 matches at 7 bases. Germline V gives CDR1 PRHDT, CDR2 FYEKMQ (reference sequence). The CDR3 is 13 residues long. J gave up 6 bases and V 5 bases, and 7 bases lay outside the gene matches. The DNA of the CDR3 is TGTGCCAGCAGCCCAGGTGGGGGGGTCGAGCAGTACTTC. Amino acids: CASSPGGGVEQYF.

Written as DNA, the CDR3 is TGTGCCAGTAGTTCCCCGAACAGGGCTGCTAACTATGGCTACACCTTC. As protein: CASSSPNRAANYGYTF. The V gene is TRBV19, the J gene TRBJ1-2; possible D gene TRBD1, 6 bases. The CDR3 has 16 amino acids. Germline V gene data show CDR1 as LNHDA and CDR2 as SQIVND (reference sequence). V shed 5 bases and J shed 0 bases, with 16 bases lying between them.

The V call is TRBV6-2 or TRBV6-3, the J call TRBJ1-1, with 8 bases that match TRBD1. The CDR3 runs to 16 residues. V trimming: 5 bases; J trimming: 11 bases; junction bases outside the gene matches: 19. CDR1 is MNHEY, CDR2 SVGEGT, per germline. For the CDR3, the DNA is TGTGCCAGCAGTACACGAAAACCGGGACAGGAGGGAAGGGCTTTCTTT. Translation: CASSTRKPGQEGRAFF.

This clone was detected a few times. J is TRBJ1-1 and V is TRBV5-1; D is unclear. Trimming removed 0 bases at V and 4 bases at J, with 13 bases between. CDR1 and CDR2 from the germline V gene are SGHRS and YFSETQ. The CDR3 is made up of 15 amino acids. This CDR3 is CASSLVTGGITEAFF. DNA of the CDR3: TGCGCCAGCAGCTTGGTTACGGGAGGGATCACTGAAGCTTTCTTT.

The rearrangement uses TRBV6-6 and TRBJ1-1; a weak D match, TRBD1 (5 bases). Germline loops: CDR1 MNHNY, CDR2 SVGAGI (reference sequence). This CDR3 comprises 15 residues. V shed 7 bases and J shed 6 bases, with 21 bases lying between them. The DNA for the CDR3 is TGTGCCAGCATTAAACGGGGGGGGAATGATGCTGAAGCTTTCTTT. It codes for CASIKRGGNDAEAFF.